This note documents a single TCR beta chain sequence. V lost 7 bases and J lost 2; bases outside the gene matches: 4. This CDR3 contains 14 residues. CDR1 and CDR2 from the germline V gene are MNHEY and SVGAGI. Sequencing used immunoSEQ multiplex PCR; TCRdb keeps in-frame clones, though not all of them. Of roughly 42,000 clones in the sample, around 79% are singletons; the top ten hold 30% to 35%. These data are taken from a study of blood T cell repertoires in COVID-19. The TCR comes from an elderly woman with acute or convalescent COVID-19. Source material: peripheral blood. The genes are TRBV6-5 and TRBJ2-2; TRBD1 matches 7 bases. The CDR3 loop is CASNRGGNTGELFF. The CDR3 coding sequence is TGTGCCAGCAATAGAGGGGGCAACACCGGGGAGCTGTTTTTT.